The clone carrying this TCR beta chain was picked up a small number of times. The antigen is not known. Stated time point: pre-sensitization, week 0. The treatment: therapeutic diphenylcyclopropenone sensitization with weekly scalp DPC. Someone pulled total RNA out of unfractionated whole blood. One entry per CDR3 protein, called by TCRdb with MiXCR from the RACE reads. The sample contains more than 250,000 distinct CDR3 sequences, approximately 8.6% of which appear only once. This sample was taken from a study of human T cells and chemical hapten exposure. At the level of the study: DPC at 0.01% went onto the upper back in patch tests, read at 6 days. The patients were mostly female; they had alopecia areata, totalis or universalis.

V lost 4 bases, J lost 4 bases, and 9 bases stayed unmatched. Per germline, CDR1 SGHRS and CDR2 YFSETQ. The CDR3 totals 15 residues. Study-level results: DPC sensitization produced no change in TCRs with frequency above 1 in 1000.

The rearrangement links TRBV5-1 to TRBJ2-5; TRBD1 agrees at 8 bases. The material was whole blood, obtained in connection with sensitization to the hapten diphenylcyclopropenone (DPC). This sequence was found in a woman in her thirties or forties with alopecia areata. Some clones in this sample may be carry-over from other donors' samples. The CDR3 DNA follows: TGCGCCAGCAGCACCGCTCAGGGGGCCGGAGAGACCCAGTACTTC. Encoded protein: CASSTAQGAGETQYF.